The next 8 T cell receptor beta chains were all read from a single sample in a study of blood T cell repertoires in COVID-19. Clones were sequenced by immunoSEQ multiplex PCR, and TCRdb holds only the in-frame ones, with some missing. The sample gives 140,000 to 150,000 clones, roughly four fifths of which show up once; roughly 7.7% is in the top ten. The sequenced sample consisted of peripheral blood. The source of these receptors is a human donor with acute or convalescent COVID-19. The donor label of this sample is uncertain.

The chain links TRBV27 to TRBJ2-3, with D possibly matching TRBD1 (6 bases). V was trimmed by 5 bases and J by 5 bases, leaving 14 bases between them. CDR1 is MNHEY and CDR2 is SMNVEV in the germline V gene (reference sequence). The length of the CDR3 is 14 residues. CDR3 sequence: CASSNRELRDTQYF. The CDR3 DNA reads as TGTGCCAGCAGTAACAGGGAGTTACGAGATACGCAGTATTTT.

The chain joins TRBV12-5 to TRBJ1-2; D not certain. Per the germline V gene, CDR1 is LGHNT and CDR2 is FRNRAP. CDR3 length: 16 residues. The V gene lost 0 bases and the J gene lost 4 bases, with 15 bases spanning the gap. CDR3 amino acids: CASGLVPGLRSYGYTF. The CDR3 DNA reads TGTGCTAGTGGTTTGGTTCCCGGACTTCGCTCCTATGGCTACACCTTC.

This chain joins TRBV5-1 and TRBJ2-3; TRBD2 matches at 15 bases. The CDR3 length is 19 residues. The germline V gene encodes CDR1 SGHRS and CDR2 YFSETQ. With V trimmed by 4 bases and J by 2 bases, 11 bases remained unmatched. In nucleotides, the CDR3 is TGCGCCAGCAGCGCGAGCGCGGGACTAGCGGGGGGCCCCACAGATACGCAGTATTTT. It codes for CASSASAGLAGGPTDTQYF.

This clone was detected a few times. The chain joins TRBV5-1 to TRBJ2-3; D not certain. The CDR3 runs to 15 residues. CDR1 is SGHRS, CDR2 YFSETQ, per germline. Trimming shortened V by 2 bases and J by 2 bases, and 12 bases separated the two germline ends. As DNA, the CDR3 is TGCGCCAGCAGCTTTAGTCCTCCCCACACAGATACGCAGTATTTT. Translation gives CASSFSPPHTDTQYF.

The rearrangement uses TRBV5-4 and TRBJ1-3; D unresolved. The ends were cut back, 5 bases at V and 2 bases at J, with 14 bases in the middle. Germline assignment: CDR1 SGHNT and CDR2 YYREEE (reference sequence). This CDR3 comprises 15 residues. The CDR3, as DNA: TGTGCCAGCAGTGCGCCTCCGGGAACTGGAAACACCATATATTTT. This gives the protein CASSAPPGTGNTIYF.

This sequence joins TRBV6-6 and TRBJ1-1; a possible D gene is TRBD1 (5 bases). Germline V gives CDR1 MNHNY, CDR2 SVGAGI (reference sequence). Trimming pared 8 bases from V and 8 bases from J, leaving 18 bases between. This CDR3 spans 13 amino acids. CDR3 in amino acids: CASGPAQWGEAFF. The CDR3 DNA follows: TGTGCCAGCGGGCCCGCGCAGTGGGGCGAAGCTTTCTTT.

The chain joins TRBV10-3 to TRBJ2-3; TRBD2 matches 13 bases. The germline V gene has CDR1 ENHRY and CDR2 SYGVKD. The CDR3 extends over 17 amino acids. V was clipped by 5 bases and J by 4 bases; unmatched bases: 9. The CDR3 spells CAISPSSGLAGSDTQYF. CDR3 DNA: TGTGCCATCAGTCCCTCTTCGGGACTAGCGGGGTCAGATACGCAGTATTTT.

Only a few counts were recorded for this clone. The CDR3 nucleotides are TGTGCCAGCAGTTCCCCCGGACAGGGGGACGAGCAGTACGTC. Protein sequence: CASSSPGQGDEQYV. The chain employs TRBV6-5 and TRBJ2-7, with 10 bases fitting TRBD1. Germline-derived CDR1 and CDR2 are MNHEY and SVGAGI. J was trimmed by 5 bases and V by 4 bases; bases with no gene match: 5. The CDR3 is made up of 14 amino acids.